Shown below are 30 T cell receptor beta chains from a single sample sequenced in a study of T cells in Graves' hyperthyroidism and ophthalmopathy. TCR beta CDR3 regions were amplified from RNA. HTBI primers drove first-round RT-PCR of the TCR CDR3. TCRdb processed the multiplex PCR reads anew with MiXCR; each CDR3 protein has one entry. The sample contains under 250,000 distinct CDR3 sequences, almost 25% of which appear only once. The sample taken for sequencing was blood. These receptors came from a middle-aged woman with Graves' ophthalmopathy.

This clonotype was recorded many times. The chain is built from TRBV6-5 and TRBJ2-4, with 11 bases identical to TRBD2. The J segment lost 0 bases and the V segment lost 5 bases, leaving 9 bases of the junction unmatched. Germline V gene data show CDR1 as MNHEY and CDR2 as SVGAGI. CDR3 length equals 18 residues. In DNA, the CDR3 is TGTGCCAGCAGTCCTCCGGGACTAGCGGTACTAGCCAAAAACATTCAGTACTTC. It encodes CASSPPGLAVLAKNIQYF.

This clonotype has at least ten counts. J is TRBJ1-2 and V is TRBV28; TRBD1 might be the D (5 bases). The CDR3 extends over 14 amino acids. V was cut by 3 bases and J by 11 bases, with 19 bases left in between. Germline V gene data show CDR1 as MDHEN and CDR2 as SYDVKM. The CDR3 coding sequence is TGTGCCAGCAGTTTGATAGCGGGGGAGTCAGGGTACACCTTC. Translating gives CASSLIAGESGYTF.

The V and J genes are TRBV29-1 and TRBJ1-1; perhaps TRBD1 as D (6 bases). The CDR3 contains 12 residues. The germline CDR1 and CDR2 sequences are SQVTM and ANQGSEA. V lost 4 bases and J lost 12, with 18 bases in between. CDR3 in DNA: TGCAGCGTTGCGAGACAGGCTGGCGGTACTTTCTTT. Protein product: CSVARQAGGTFF.

In its sample, this clonotype was seen many times. The chain uses TRBV4-1 and TRBJ2-7; 14 bases are a match to TRBD2. CDR1 MGHRA and CDR2 YSYEKL come from the germline V gene. The CDR3 runs 15 residues. The V segment lost 3 bases and the J segment 2 bases; nucleotides outside the gene matches: 0. CDR3 residues: CASSQTSGGAYEQYF. In DNA form, the CDR3 reads TGCGCCAGCAGCCAGACTAGCGGGGGGGCCTACGAGCAGTACTTC.

This clonotype was found many times. The V call is TRBV5-1, the J call TRBJ2-2, with 9 bases fitting TRBD2. Per germline, CDR1 SGHRS and CDR2 YFSETQ. V shed 4 bases, J shed 1 base, and the junction held 5 bases outside the gene matches. The CDR3 totals 16 residues. This chain's CDR3 is CASSLQAGGNTGELFF. CDR3 sequence (DNA): TGCGCCAGCAGCCTACAAGCGGGAGGGAACACCGGGGAGCTGTTTTTT.

This clonotype was seen many times. This rearrangement joins TRBV5-1 to TRBJ2-5; 11 nucleotides line up with TRBD2. There are 15 residues in the CDR3. Germline V gives CDR1 SGHRS, CDR2 YFSETQ. With 1 base clipped from V and 4 bases from J, the junction kept 3 bases outside the gene matches. The CDR3 reads CASSLTSGSSETQYF. CDR3 DNA sequence: TGCGCCAGCAGCTTGACTAGCGGGAGCTCAGAGACCCAGTACTTC.

Concerning this clonotype: This may stem from a read error, because a much larger clone lies one nucleotide away. The chain recombines TRBV24-1 with TRBJ2-5, with D possibly being TRBD1 or TRBD2 (6 bases each). The CDR3 has 14 residues. Looked up from germline, CDR1 is KGHDR and CDR2 is SFDVKD. CDR3 sequence: CAISELGGRETQYF. In nucleotides, the CDR3 is TGTGCCATCAGTGAGCTGGGGGGCCGGGAGACCCAGTACTTC.

In its sample, this clonotype was seen many times. The rearrangement links TRBV28 to TRBJ1-1; maybe TRBD1 (5 bases). CDR3 length: 12 amino acids. Germline V gene data show CDR1 as MDHEN and CDR2 as SYDVKM. V was pared by 7 bases and J by 4 bases, with 10 bases between. In DNA, the CDR3 is TGTGCCAGCACCTGGGGGGGCACTGAAGCTTTCTTT. Its protein is CASTWGGTEAFF.

This clonotype was counted many times. The CDR3 loop reads CASTLSGARYEQYF. CDR3 sequence (DNA): TGTGCCAGCACACTATCTGGGGCGAGGTACGAGCAGTACTTC. The V call is TRBV28, the J call TRBJ2-7, with D possibly being TRBD1 (5 bases). Germline V gene sequence: CDR1 MDHEN, CDR2 SYDVKM. Deletions cut 7 bases from V and 4 bases from J, with 17 bases between. The CDR3 sequence is 14 residues long.

This clonotype was found a few times. This chain connects TRBV19 to TRBJ2-7; 9 nucleotides match TRBD1. This CDR3 contains 14 residues. The germline V gene has CDR1 LNHDA and CDR2 SQIVND (reference sequence). Trimming took 5 bases from V and 4 from J; bases not matched to a gene: 6. The CDR3 sequence: CASSAQGAKYEQYF. The CDR3 DNA is TGTGCCAGTAGTGCACAGGGGGCTAAATACGAGCAGTACTTC.

This clonotype was counted between two and nine times. The J gene is TRBJ2-5, the V gene TRBV2, with D unclear. The germline V and J ends were trimmed by 6 bases and 2 bases, with 13 bases remaining between them. CDR1 is SNHLY and CDR2 is FYNNEI in the germline V gene. This CDR3 comprises 14 residues. CDR3 in DNA: TGTGCCAGCAGCGGTTTGAGCGCGCAAGAGACCCAGTACTTC. Translation gives CASSGLSAQETQYF.

This clonotype appeared many times. V usage is TRBV11-2 and J usage is TRBJ2-7; TRBD1 agrees at 7 bases. Germline assignment: CDR1 SGHAT and CDR2 FQNNGV. V shed 5 bases, J shed 3 bases, and the junction held 1 base outside the gene matches. There are 12 residues in the CDR3. The CDR3 sequence is CASSGDSYEQYF. The CDR3 bases are TGTGCCAGCAGCGGGGACAGCTACGAGCAGTACTTC.

This clonotype has at least ten counts. The V call is TRBV10-3, the J call TRBJ2-7, with 9 bases lining up with TRBD2. CDR1 and CDR2 (germline): ENHRY, SYGVKD. The CDR3 sequence is 18 residues long. Germline trimming cut 3 bases from V and 3 bases from J; bases unmatched to any gene: 15. CDR3: CAISDPLTSGSNLYEQYF. Here the CDR3 DNA reads TGTGCCATCAGTGACCCCCTCACTAGCGGGTCAAATCTCTACGAGCAGTACTTC.

With respect to this clonotype: The junction departs from the called germline gene at one end, perhaps through a read error. The V gene is TRBV7-6, the J gene TRBJ1-5; weak D call: TRBD1 (5 bases). Germline assignment: CDR1 SGHVS and CDR2 FNYEAQ. CDR3 length equals 21 residues. The CDR3, as DNA: TGTGCTAGCAGCGAAGAGAAACAGGTTGTCGAGGGCCCAGATAGCAATCAGCCCCAGCATTTT. This codes for CASSEEKQVVEGPDSNQPQHF.

The chain is built from TRBV20-1 and TRBJ1-5; weak D call: TRBD1 (6 bases). Germline assignment: CDR1 DFQATT and CDR2 SNEGSKA (reference sequence). Trimming pared 4 bases from V and 0 bases from J, leaving 13 bases between. The CDR3 covers 15 residues. DNA of the CDR3: TGCAGTGCTACCCGGGACATACATAGCAATCAGCCCCAGCATTTT. Protein: CSATRDIHSNQPQHF.

Ten or more counts support this clonotype. The chain joins TRBV5-1 to TRBJ2-5, with 12 bases lining up with TRBD1. The CDR3 loop spans 15 amino acids. Germline-derived CDR1 and CDR2 are SGHRS and YFSETQ. The trim removed 3 bases at V and 5 bases at J, leaving 5 bases unmatched. CDR3 protein: CASSWGQGATETQYF. The CDR3, as DNA: TGCGCCAGCAGCTGGGGACAGGGGGCTACGGAGACCCAGTACTTC.

V gene TRBV18 combines with J gene TRBJ1-3, with a tentative D call TRBD1 (5 bases). Germline V gives CDR1 KGHSH, CDR2 LQKENI. Between the trimmed V and J ends, which lost 2 bases and 0 bases, there was a span of 14 bases. This CDR3 contains 17 residues. The CDR3 protein is CASSPGADSFSGNTIYF. The CDR3 coding sequence is TGTGCCAGCTCACCAGGGGCAGATTCCTTCTCTGGAAACACCATATATTTT.

This clonotype was picked up many times. The V and J genes are TRBV7-2 and TRBJ1-2; 9 positions match TRBD1. The CDR3 contains 15 residues. V dropped 5 bases and J dropped 6; count of bases not matched to a gene: 10. Germline lookup yields CDR1 SGHTA and CDR2 FQGNSA. The CDR3 DNA is TGTGCCAGCAGCCCGGGGACAGGGTGGATGGATGGCTACACCTTC. Its protein is CASSPGTGWMDGYTF. Filled out from reference TRBV7-2 and TRBJ1-2, the complete variable domain reads GAGVSQSPSNKVTEKGKDVELRCDPISGHTALYWYRQSLGQGLEFLIYFQGNSAPDKSGLPSDRFSAERTGGSVSTLTIQRTQQEDSAVYLCASSPGTGWMDGYTFGSGTRLTVV.

This clonotype turned up a few times. This rearrangement joins TRBV20-1 to TRBJ2-7; perhaps TRBD2 as D (6 bases). The CDR3 is made up of 13 amino acids. Trimming pared 3 bases from V and 2 bases from J, leaving 11 bases between. Germline V gene sequence: CDR1 DFQATT, CDR2 SNEGSKA (reference sequence). The chain's CDR3 is CSASIGGTYEQYF. The CDR3 DNA reads as TGCAGTGCTAGTATCGGCGGGACCTACGAGCAGTACTTC.

There are many counts of this clonotype. In nucleotides, the CDR3 is TGCAGCGTTAGTGAGAGGGAAGCTTTCTTT. It specifies CSVSEREAFF. The chain carries TRBV29-1 and TRBJ1-1; D call uncertain. V dropped 5 bases and J dropped 8 bases, with 9 bases sitting between them. This CDR3 has 10 residues. Germline-derived CDR1 and CDR2 are SQVTM and ANQGSEA. Full variable domain (rest looked up from reference TRBV29-1 and TRBJ1-1): SAVISQKPSRDICQRGTSLTIQCQVDSQVTMMFWYRQQPGQSLTLIATANQGSEATYESGFVIDKFPISRPNLTFSTLTVSNMSPEDSSIYLCSVSEREAFFGQGTRLTVV.

This clonotype was recorded at least ten times. A read error may produce the germline difference seen at one junction end. This rearrangement joins TRBV25-1 to TRBJ1-1, with unresolved D. The CDR3 extends over 15 amino acids. Per germline, CDR1 MGHDK and CDR2 SYGVNS. Written as DNA, the CDR3 is TGTGCCAGCACTGAATATGTATGGAAGAACACTGAAGCTTTCTTT. Encoded protein: CASTEYVWKNTEAFF.

This clonotype was seen many times. J is TRBJ2-7 and V is TRBV12-3 or TRBV12-4; D perhaps matches TRBD1 (6 bases). This CDR3 is 14 amino acids long. The V end lost 6 bases, the J end lost 3 bases, and 15 bases lay between the germline ends. The CDR3 reads CASRGAPRDYEQYF. Written as DNA, the CDR3 is TGTGCCAGCAGGGGGGCCCCAAGGGACTACGAGCAGTACTTC.

Ten or more counts support this clonotype. V gene TRBV28 combines with J gene TRBJ2-7; D is undetermined. Germline loops: CDR1 MDHEN, CDR2 SYDVKM. The ends were cut back, 5 bases at V and 8 bases at J, with 13 bases in the middle. CDR3 length equals 12 residues. CDR3 sequence: CASSRLKYQQYF. The CDR3 region has the DNA TGTGCCAGCAGTCGTCTCAAGTACCAGCAGTACTTC. The full variable domain, in which reference TRBV28 and TRBJ2-7 provide the parts outside the CDR3, is DVKVTQSSRYLVKRTGEKVFLECVQDMDHENMFWYRQDPGLGLRLIYFSYDVKMKEKGDIPEGYSVSREKKERFSLILESASTNQTSMYLCASSRLKYQQYFGPGTRLTVT.

The table lists this clonotype with many counts. This chain connects TRBV10-3 to TRBJ1-2; D is ambiguous. Trimming stripped 0 bases from V and 1 base from J, with 15 bases between. CDR1 is ENHRY, CDR2 SYGVKD, per germline. The CDR3 is made up of 17 amino acids. CDR3 protein: CAISESGLGFSNYGYTF. The CDR3 nucleotides read TGTGCCATCAGTGAGTCTGGCCTCGGGTTCAGTAACTATGGCTACACCTTC.

This clonotype has ten or more counts. Germline is not matched at one junction end, which may reflect a read error. The V and J genes are TRBV10-3 and TRBJ2-2; TRBD2 might be the D (6 bases). The CDR3 contains 14 residues. Germline CDR1 ENHRY, CDR2 SYGVKD. CDR3 loop: CALREASYTGELFF. CDR3 bases: TGTGCCCTCAGGGAGGCTAGCTACACCGGGGAGCTGTTTTTT.

In its sample, this clonotype was seen many times. This chain links TRBV25-1 with TRBJ1-5, with unresolved D. CDR3 length equals 15 residues. CDR1 and CDR2 from the germline V gene are MGHDK and SYGVNS. Trimming took 1 base from V and 3 from J, leaving 10 bases between them. The CDR3 is CASSESGSPNQPQHF. The CDR3 DNA sequence: TGTGCCAGCAGTGAATCGGGTTCCCCCAATCAGCCCCAGCATTTT.

This clonotype has ten or more counts. The V call is TRBV15, the J call TRBJ1-2; D remains ambiguous. CDR3 size: 12 residues. From germline, CDR1 is LNHNV and CDR2 YYDKDF (reference sequence). The germline V and J ends were trimmed by 8 bases and 0 bases, with 7 bases remaining between them. Here the CDR3 DNA reads TGTGCCACCTCTCCAGCTAACTATGGCTACACCTTC. Translation: CATSPANYGYTF.

The V gene is TRBV7-3, the J gene TRBJ2-5; 7 nucleotides align to TRBD2. V lost 5 bases and J lost 4; bases outside the gene matches: 7. Germline CDR1 and CDR2: SGHTA and FQGTGA. The CDR3 contains 14 residues. This chain's CDR3 is CASSPGGDGETQYF. The DNA of the CDR3 is TGTGCCAGCAGCCCTGGGGGGGACGGAGAGACCCAGTACTTC.

The chain joins TRBV20-1 to TRBJ1-5; D is unclear. The CDR3 sequence is 10 residues long. Per germline, CDR1 DFQATT and CDR2 SNEGSKA (reference sequence). Deletions cut 5 bases from V and 11 bases from J, with 10 bases between. CDR3 residues: CSAVRQAQHF. As DNA, the CDR3 is TGCAGTGCTGTAAGGCAGGCCCAGCATTTT.

This clonotype was detected ten times or more. The V and J genes are TRBV2 and TRBJ2-7; 11 nucleotides line up with TRBD1. CDR1 is SNHLY, CDR2 FYNNEI, per germline. This CDR3 has 15 residues. With V trimmed by 7 bases and J by 4 bases, 9 bases remained unmatched. The CDR3 DNA sequence: TGTGCCAGCATCAAAAGGGGACAGGGGGGGTACGAGCAGTACTTC. This gives the protein CASIKRGQGGYEQYF.